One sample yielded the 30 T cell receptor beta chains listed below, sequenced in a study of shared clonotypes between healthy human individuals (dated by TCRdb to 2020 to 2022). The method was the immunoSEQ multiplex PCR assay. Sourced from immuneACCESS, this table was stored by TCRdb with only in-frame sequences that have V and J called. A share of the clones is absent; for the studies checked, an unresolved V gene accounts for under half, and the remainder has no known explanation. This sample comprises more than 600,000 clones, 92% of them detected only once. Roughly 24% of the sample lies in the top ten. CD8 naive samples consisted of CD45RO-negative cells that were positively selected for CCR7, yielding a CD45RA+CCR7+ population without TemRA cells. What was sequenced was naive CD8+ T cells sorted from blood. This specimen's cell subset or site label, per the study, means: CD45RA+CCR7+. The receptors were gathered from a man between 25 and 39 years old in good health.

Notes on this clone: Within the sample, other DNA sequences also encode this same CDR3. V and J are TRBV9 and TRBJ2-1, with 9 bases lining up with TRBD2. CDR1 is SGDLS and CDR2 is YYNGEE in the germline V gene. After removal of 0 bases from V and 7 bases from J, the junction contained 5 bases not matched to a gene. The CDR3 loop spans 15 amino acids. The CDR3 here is CASSVGLAGNNEQFF. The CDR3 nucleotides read TGTGCCAGCAGCGTAGGTCTAGCGGGAAATAATGAGCAGTTCTTC.

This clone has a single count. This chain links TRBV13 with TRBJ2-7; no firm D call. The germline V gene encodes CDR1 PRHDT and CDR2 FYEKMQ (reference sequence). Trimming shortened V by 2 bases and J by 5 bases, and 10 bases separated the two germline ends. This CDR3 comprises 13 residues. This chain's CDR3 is CASSLPGRNEQYF. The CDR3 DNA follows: TGTGCCAGCAGCTTACCTGGACGTAACGAGCAGTACTTC.

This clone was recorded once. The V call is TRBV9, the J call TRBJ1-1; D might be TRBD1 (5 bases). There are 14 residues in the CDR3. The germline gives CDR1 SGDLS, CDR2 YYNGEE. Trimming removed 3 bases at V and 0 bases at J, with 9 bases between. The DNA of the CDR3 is TGTGCCAGCAGCGGCGGGGCATTGAACACTGAAGCTTTCTTT. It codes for CASSGGALNTEAFF.

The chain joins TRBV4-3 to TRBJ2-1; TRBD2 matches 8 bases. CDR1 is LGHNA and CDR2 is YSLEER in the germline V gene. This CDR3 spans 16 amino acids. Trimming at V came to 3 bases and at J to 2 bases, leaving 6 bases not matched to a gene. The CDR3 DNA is TGCGCCAGCAGCCAGAGGGCGGGAGGTACCTACAATGAGCAGTTCTTC. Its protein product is CASSQRAGGTYNEQFF.

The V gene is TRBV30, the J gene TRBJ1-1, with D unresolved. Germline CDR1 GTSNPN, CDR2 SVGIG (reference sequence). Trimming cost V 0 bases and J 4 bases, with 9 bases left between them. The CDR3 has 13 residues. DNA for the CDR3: TGTGCCTGGAGTGTGTTCTCGGGCACTGAAGCTTTCTTT. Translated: CAWSVFSGTEAFF.

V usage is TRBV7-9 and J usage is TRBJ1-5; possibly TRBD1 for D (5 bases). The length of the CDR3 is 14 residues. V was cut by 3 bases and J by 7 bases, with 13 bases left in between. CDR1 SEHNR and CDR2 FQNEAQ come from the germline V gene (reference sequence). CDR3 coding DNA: TGTGCCAGCAGCTTTGGGCAGGGTGGGCAGCCCCAGCATTTT. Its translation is CASSFGQGGQPQHF.

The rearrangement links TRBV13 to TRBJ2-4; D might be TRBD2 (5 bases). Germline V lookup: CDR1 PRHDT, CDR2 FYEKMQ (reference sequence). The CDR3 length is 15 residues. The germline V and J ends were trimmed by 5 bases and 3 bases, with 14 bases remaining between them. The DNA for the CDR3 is TGTGCCAGCAGCCCCCGGGAAAATGTCAAAAACATTCAGTACTTC. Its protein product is CASSPRENVKNIQYF.

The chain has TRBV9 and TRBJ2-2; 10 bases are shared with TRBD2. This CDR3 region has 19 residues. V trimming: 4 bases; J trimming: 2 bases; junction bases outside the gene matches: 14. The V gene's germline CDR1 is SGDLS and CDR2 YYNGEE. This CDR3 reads CASSTRHGLAEINTGELFF. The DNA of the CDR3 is TGTGCCAGCAGCACCCGCCATGGACTAGCGGAGATAAACACCGGGGAGCTGTTTTTT. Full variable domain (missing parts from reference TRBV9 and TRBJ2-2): DSGVTQTPKHLITATGQRVTLRCSPRSGDLSVYWYQQSLDQGLQFLIQYYNGEERAKGNILERFSAQQFPDLHSELNLSSLELGDSALYFCASSTRHGLAEINTGELFFGEGSRLTVL.

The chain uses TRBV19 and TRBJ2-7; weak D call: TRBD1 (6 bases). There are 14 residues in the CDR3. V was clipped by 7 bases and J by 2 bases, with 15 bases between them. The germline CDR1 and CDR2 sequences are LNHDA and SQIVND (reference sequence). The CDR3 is CASNRDINTYEQYF. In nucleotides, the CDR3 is TGTGCCAGTAACCGGGACATAAATACCTACGAGCAGTACTTC.

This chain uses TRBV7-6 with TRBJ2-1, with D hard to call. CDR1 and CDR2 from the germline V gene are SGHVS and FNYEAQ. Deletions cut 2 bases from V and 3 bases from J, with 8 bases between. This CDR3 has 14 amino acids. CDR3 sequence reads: CASSLNEVYNEQFF. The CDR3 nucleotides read TGTGCCAGCAGCTTAAATGAGGTCTACAATGAGCAGTTCTTC.

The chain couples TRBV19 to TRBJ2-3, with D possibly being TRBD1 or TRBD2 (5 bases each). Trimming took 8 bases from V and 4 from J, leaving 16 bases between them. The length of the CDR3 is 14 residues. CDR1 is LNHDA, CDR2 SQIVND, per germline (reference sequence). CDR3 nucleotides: TGTGCCAGTTCGGCAGGGATGAGGGCAGATACGCAGTATTTT. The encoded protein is CASSAGMRADTQYF.

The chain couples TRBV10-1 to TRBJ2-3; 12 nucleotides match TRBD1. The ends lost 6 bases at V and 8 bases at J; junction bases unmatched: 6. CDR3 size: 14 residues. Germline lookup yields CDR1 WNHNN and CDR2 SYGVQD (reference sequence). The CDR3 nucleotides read TGCGCCAGCAGCCCGGGACAGGGGGCGCTTACGCAGTATTTT. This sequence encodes CASSPGQGALTQYF.

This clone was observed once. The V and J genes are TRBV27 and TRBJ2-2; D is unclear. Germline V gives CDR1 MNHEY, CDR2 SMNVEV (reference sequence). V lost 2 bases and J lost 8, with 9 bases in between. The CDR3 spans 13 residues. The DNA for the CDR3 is TGTGCCAGCAGTTTACAGAGTCCTGGGGAGCTGTTTTTT. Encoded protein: CASSLQSPGELFF.

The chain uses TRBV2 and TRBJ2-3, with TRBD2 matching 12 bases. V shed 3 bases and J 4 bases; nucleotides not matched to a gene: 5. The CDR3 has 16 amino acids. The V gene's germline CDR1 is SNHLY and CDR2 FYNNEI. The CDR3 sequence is CASSEFLAGGPDTQYF. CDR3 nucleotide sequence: TGTGCCAGCAGTGAGTTTCTAGCGGGAGGGCCAGATACGCAGTATTTT. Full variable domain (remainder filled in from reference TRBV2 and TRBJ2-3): EPEVTQTPSHQVTQMGQEVILRCVPISNHLYFYWYRQILGQKVEFLVSFYNNEISEKSEIFDDQFSVERPDGSNFTLKIRSTKLEDSAMYFCASSEFLAGGPDTQYFGPGTRLTVL.

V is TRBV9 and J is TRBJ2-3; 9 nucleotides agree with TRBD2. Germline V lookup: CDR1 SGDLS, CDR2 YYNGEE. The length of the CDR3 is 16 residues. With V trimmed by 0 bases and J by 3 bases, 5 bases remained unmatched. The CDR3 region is CASSVDLAGTTDTQYF. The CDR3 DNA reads TGTGCCAGCAGCGTAGATCTAGCGGGGACTACAGATACGCAGTATTTT.

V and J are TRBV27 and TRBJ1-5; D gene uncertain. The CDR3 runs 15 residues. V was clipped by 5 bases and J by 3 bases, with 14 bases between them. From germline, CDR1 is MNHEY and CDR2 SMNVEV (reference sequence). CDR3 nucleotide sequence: TGTGCCAGCAGTCCGCCGGGCAGGCACAATCAGCCCCAGCATTTT. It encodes CASSPPGRHNQPQHF.

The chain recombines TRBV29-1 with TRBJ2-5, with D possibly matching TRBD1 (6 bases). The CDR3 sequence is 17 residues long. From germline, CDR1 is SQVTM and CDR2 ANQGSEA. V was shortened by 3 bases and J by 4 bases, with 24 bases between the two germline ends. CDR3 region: CSVEGLWRQGQGETQYF. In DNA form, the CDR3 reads TGCAGCGTTGAGGGCCTGTGGCGGCAGGGGCAAGGAGAGACCCAGTACTTC.

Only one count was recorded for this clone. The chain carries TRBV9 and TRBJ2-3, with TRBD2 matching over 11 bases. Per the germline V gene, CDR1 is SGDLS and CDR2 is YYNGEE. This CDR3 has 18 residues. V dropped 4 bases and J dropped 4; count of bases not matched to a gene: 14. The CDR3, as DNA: TGTGCCAGCAGCTTCGACTTCTTAGCGGGAGGGAGGGCAGATACGCAGTATTTT. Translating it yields CASSFDFLAGGRADTQYF.

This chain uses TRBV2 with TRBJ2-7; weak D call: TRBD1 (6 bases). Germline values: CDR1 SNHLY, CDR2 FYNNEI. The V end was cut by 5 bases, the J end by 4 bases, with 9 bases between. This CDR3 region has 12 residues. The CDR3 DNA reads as TGTGCCAGCAGTTCACAGGGTTACGAGCAGTACTTC. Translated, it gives CASSSQGYEQYF.

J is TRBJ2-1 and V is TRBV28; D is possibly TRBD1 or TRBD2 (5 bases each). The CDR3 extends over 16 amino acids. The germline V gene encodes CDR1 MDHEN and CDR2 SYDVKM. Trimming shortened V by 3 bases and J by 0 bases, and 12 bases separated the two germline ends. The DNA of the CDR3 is TGTGCCAGCAGTTTCAGGGAGACGTCCTCCTACAATGAGCAGTTCTTC. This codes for CASSFRETSSYNEQFF.

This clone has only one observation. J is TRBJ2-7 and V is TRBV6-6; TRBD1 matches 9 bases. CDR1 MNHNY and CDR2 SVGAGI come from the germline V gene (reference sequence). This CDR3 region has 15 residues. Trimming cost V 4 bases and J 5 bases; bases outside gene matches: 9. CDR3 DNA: TGTGCCAGCAGTTTGGGACAGGGAAACGCAGACGAGCAGTACTTC. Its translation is CASSLGQGNADEQYF.

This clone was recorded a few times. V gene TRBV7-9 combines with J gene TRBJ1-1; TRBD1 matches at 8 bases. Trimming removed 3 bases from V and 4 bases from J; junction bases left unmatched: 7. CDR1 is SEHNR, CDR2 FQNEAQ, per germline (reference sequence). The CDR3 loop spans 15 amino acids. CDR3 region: CASSLSQGARTEAFF. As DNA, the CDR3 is TGTGCCAGCAGCTTGAGCCAGGGGGCTCGCACTGAAGCTTTCTTT.

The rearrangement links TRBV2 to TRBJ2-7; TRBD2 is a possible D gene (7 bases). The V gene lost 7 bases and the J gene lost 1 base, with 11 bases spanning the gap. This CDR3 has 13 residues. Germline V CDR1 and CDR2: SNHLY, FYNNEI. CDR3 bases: TGTGCCAGCAAAGGGGGGGAGTCCTACGAGCAGTACTTC. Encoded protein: CASKGGESYEQYF.

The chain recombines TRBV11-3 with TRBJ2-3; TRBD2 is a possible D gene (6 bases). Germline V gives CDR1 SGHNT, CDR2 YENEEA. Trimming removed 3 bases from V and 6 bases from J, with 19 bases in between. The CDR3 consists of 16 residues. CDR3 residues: CASSLQGGGLRDTQYF. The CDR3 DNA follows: TGTGCCAGCAGCTTGCAGGGTGGAGGGCTGCGGGATACGCAGTATTTT.

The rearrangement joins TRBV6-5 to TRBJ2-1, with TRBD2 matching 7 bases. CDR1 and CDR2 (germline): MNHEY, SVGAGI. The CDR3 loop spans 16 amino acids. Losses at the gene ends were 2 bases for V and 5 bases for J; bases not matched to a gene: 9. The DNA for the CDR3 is TGTGCCAGCAGTTACAGCGCGGGAGACCTCCACAATGAGCAGTTCTTC. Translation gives CASSYSAGDLHNEQFF.

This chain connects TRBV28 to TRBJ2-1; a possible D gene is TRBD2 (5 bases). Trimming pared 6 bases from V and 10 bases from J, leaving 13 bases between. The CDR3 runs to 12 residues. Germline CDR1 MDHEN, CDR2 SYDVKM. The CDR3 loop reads CASRPGLWEQFF. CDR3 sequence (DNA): TGTGCCAGCAGACCCGGACTTTGGGAGCAGTTCTTC.

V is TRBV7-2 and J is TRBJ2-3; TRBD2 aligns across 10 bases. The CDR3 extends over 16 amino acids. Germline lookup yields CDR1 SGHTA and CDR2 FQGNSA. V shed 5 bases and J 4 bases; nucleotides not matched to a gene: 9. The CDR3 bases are TGTGCCAGCAGCGTAGAGGCTAGCGGGAGTGCAGATACGCAGTATTTT. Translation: CASSVEASGSADTQYF.

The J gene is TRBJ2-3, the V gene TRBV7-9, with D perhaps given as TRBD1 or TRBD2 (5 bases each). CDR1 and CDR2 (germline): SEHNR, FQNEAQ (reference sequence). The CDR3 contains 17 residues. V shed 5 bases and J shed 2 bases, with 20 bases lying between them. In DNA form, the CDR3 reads TGTGCCAGCAGCCCAGACCGGGGCCGTGATTTCACAGATACGCAGTATTTT. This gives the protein CASSPDRGRDFTDTQYF.

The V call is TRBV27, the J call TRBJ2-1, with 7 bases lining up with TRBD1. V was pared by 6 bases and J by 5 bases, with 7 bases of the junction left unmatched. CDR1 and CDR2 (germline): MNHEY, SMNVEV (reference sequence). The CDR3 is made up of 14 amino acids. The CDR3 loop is CASSDRVADNEQFF. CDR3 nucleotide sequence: TGTGCCAGCAGCGACAGGGTAGCTGACAATGAGCAGTTCTTC.

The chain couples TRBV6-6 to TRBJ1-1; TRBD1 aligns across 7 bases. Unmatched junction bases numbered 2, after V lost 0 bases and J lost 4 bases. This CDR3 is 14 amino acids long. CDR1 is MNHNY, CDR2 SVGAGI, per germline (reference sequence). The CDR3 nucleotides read TGTGCCAGCAGTTACTCTCCAGGGGGCACTGAAGCTTTCTTT. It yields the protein CASSYSPGGTEAFF.